A single sample gave rise to the 12 T cell receptor beta chains below, sequenced in a study of OX40 agonist ivuxolimab in advanced cancers. TCRdb's copy holds only in-frame clones and misses some; the assay was immunoSEQ multiplex PCR. The sample has approximately 91,000 clones; around 87% are singletons. The sequenced sample was CD4+ or CD8+ T cells sorted from blood, obtained in a trial of the OX40 agonist ivuxolimab. Every receptor here comes from an adult with an advanced solid tumor such as melanoma, head and neck, liver or kidney cancer.

This clone was found once. V gene TRBV5-1 combines with J gene TRBJ2-2; the match to TRBD1 covers 8 bases. Germline trimming cut 4 bases from V and 1 base from J; bases unmatched to any gene: 3. Germline CDR1 is SGHRS and CDR2 is YFSETQ. The CDR3 covers 15 residues. CDR3 amino acids: CASSNDRGNTGELFF. The CDR3 DNA sequence: TGCGCCAGCAGCAACGACAGGGGGAACACCGGGGAGCTGTTTTTT.

This CDR3 reads CASSFRPSGRTDEQFF. The CDR3, as DNA: TGCGCCAGCAGCTTCCGGCCGAGCGGGAGGACGGATGAGCAGTTCTTC. The rearrangement links TRBV5-1 to TRBJ2-1; 9 bases align to TRBD2. The CDR3 has 16 amino acids. Germline assignment: CDR1 SGHRS and CDR2 YFSETQ. Trimming removed 2 bases from V and 8 bases from J; junction bases left unmatched: 11.

The CDR3 coding sequence is TGTGCCTGGACCAGAACAATCGGCTACACCTTC. Its protein is CAWTRTIGYTF. The V call is TRBV30, the J call TRBJ1-2; unclear D gene. This CDR3 has 11 amino acids. Germline lookup yields CDR1 GTSNPN and CDR2 SVGIG (reference sequence). V was clipped by 4 bases and J by 8 bases, with 11 bases between them.

CDR3 amino acids: CASSLGLAEGETQYF. The CDR3 DNA follows: TGTGCCAGCAGTTTAGGACTAGCTGAAGGGGAGACCCAGTACTTC. V is TRBV27 and J is TRBJ2-5; 8 positions match TRBD2. Germline V CDR1 and CDR2: MNHEY, SMNVEV (reference sequence). The CDR3 extends over 15 amino acids. Germline trimming cut 2 bases from V and 5 bases from J; bases unmatched to any gene: 7.

The V gene is TRBV18, the J gene TRBJ2-3; TRBD2 agrees at 10 bases. The V and J ends lost 4 bases and 1 base, in that order; junction bases with no gene match: 5. The germline CDR1 and CDR2 sequences are KGHSH and LQKENI. This CDR3 has 16 residues. CDR3 in amino acids: CASSRRTSGGTDTQYF. Written as DNA, the CDR3 is TGTGCCAGCTCACGACGGACTAGCGGCGGCACAGATACGCAGTATTTT.

This sequence joins TRBV5-1 and TRBJ1-1; D not resolved. With 1 base removed from V and 1 base from J, the gap between germline ends came to 14 bases. Germline assignment: CDR1 SGHRS and CDR2 YFSETQ. This CDR3 has 16 residues. CDR3 residues: CASSLKVRAGNTEAFF. The CDR3 nucleotides read TGCGCCAGCAGCTTGAAGGTGCGGGCGGGGAACACTGAAGCTTTCTTT.

This clone was picked up one time. The gene calls are TRBV2 and TRBJ1-1; perhaps TRBD1 as D (6 bases). Germline values: CDR1 SNHLY, CDR2 FYNNEI. The CDR3 sequence is 15 residues long. Trimming pared 7 bases from V and 2 bases from J, leaving 17 bases between. Here the CDR3 reads CASTPLRTVNTEAFF. CDR3 nucleotides: TGTGCCAGCACCCCTTTAAGGACAGTAAACACTGAAGCTTTCTTT.

CDR3 coding DNA: TGTGCCAGCAGATTCAGCCCCCAGGTGTTGGCCACTGAAGCTTTCTTT. Its protein product is CASRFSPQVLATEAFF. V and J are TRBV5-5 and TRBJ1-1; D unresolved. The ends were cut back, 5 bases at V and 4 bases at J, with 21 bases in the middle. The CDR3 consists of 16 residues. The germline V gene has CDR1 SGHKS and CDR2 YYEKEE (reference sequence). The complete variable domain, with remaining parts taken from reference TRBV5-5 and TRBJ1-1, reads DAGVTQSPTHLIKTRGQQVTLRCSPISGHKSVSWYQQVLGQGPQFIFQYYEKEERGRGNFPDRFSARQFPNYSSELNVNALLLGDSALYLCASRFSPQVLATEAFFGQGTRLTVV.

This clone came up a few times. This sequence joins TRBV2 and TRBJ1-3; no firm D call. V was shortened by 9 bases and J by 4 bases, with 10 bases between the two germline ends. Germline V gene lookup returns CDR1 SNHLY and CDR2 FYNNEI. The CDR3 runs 12 residues. DNA of the CDR3: TGTGCCAGGGGTCCAGGCGGAAACACCATATATTTT. Translated: CARGPGGNTIYF.

Only a few counts were recorded for this clone. The chain uses TRBV30 and TRBJ1-4, with D possibly TRBD1 on 5 matching bases. V was pared by 3 bases and J by 6 bases, with 11 bases between. This CDR3 is 13 amino acids long. Germline lookup yields CDR1 GTSNPN and CDR2 SVGIG (reference sequence). CDR3 protein: CAWRWGKDEKLFF. CDR3 DNA sequence: TGTGCCTGGAGATGGGGGAAGGATGAAAAACTGTTTTTT. Filled out from reference TRBV30 and TRBJ1-4, the complete variable domain reads SQTIHQWPATLVQPVGSPLSLECTVEGTSNPNLYWYRQAAGRGLQLLFYSVGIGQISSEVPQNLSASRPQDRQFILSSKKLLLSDSGFYLCAWRWGKDEKLFFGSGTQLSVL.

This chain links TRBV7-2 with TRBJ1-5, with TRBD1 as a possible D gene (5 bases). This CDR3 is built from 13 residues. The V gene's germline CDR1 is SGHTA and CDR2 FQGNSA. Trimming cost V 0 bases and J 9 bases, with 9 bases left between them. CDR3 sequence reads: CASSLAPGGPQHF. CDR3 bases: TGTGCCAGCAGCTTAGCGCCTGGGGGGCCCCAGCATTTT.

The rearrangement links TRBV20-1 to TRBJ2-7; 7 bases map to TRBD2. Germline loops: CDR1 DFQATT, CDR2 SNEGSKA (reference sequence). The CDR3 contains 11 residues. J lost 3 bases, V lost 4 bases, and 0 bases had no gene match. The chain's CDR3 is CSATSGYEQYF. In DNA form, the CDR3 reads TGCAGTGCTACTAGCGGCTACGAGCAGTACTTC.